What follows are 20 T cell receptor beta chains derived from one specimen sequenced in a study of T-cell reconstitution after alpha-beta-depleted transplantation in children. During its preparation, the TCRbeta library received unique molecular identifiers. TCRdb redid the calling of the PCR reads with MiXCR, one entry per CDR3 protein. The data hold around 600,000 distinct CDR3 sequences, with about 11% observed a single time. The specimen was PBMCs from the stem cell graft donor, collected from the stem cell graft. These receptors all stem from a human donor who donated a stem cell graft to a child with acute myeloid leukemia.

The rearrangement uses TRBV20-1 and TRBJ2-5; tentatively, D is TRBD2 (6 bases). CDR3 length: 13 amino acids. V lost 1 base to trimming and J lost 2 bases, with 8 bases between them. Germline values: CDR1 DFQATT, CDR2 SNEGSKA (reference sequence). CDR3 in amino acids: CSARVGGQETQYF. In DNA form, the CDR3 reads TGCAGTGCTAGAGTTGGGGGGCAAGAGACCCAGTACTTC.

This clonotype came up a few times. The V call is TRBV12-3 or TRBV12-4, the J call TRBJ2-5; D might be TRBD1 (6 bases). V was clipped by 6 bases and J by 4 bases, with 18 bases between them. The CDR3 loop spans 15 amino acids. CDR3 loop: CASSIGQGSGETQYF. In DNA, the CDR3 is TGTGCCAGCAGCATTGGGCAGGGGTCGGGAGAGACCCAGTACTTC.

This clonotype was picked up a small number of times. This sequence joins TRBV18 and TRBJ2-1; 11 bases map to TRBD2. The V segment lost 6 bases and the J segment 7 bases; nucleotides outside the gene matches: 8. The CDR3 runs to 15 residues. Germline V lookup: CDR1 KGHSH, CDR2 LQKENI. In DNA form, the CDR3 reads TGTGCCAGCTCCCTCTCCGGGACTAGCGGAAATGAGCAGTTCTTC. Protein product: CASSLSGTSGNEQFF.

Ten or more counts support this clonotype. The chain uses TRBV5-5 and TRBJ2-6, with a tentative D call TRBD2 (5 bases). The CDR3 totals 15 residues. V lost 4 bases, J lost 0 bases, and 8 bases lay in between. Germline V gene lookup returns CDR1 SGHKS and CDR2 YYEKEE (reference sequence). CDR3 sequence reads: CASSPSPSGANVLTF. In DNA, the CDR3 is TGTGCCAGCAGCCCTAGCCCCTCTGGGGCCAACGTCCTGACTTTC.

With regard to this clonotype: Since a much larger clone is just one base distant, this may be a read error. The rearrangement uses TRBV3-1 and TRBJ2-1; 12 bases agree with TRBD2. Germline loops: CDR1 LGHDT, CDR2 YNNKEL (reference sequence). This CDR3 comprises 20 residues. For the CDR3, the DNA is TGTGCCAGCAGCCAAACTCCGGGACTAGCGGGCGCGTTCTCCTACAATGAGCAGTCCTTC. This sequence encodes CASSQTPGLAGAFSYNEQSF.

CDR3: CATSGGRDTQYF. DNA for the CDR3: TGTGCCACCAGTGGTGGGAGAGATACGCAGTATTTT. The gene calls are TRBV24-1 and TRBJ2-3; weak D call: TRBD2 (5 bases). CDR1 and CDR2 from the germline V gene are KGHDR and SFDVKD. CDR3 length: 12 residues. V lost 5 bases and J 5 bases, leaving 7 bases between the germline ends.

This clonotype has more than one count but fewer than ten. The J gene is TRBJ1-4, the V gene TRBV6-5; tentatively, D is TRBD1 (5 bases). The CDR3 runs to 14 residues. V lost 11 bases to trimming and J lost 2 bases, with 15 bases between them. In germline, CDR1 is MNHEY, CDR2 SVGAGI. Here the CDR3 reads CALAGTFTNEKLFF. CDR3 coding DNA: TGTGCCCTGGCAGGGACGTTCACTAATGAAAAACTGTTTTTT.

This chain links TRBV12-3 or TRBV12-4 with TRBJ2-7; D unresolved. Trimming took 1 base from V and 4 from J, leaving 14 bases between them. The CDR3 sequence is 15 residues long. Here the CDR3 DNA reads TGTGCCAGCAGTTTAGTAGGAACCCCTTCTTACGAGCAGTACTTC. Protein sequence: CASSLVGTPSYEQYF.

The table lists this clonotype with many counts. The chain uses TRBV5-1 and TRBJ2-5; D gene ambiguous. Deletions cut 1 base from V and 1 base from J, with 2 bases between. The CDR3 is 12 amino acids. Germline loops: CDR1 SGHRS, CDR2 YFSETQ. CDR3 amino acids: CASSLLQETQYF. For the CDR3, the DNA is TGCGCCAGCAGCTTGCTCCAAGAGACCCAGTACTTC.

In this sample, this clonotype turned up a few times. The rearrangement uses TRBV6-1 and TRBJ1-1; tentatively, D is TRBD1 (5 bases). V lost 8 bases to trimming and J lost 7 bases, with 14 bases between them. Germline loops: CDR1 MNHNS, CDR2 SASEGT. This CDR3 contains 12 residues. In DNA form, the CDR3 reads TGTGCCAGCGATTGGCAGGGCCTTGAAGCTTTCTTT. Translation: CASDWQGLEAFF.

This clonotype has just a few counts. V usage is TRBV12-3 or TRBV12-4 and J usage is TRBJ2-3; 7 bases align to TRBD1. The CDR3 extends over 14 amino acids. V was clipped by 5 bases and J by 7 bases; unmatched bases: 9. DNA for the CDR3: TGTGCCAGCAGTCCAGCCCTGGGACAGCATACGCAGTATTTT. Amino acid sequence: CASSPALGQHTQYF.

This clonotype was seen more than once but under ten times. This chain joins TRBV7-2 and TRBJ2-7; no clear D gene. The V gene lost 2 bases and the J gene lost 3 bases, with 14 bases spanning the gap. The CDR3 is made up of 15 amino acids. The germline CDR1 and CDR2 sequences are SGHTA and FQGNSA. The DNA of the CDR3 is TGTGCCAGCAGCTTACAGCTAGGCCCGAGCTACGAGCAGTACTTC. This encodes CASSLQLGPSYEQYF.

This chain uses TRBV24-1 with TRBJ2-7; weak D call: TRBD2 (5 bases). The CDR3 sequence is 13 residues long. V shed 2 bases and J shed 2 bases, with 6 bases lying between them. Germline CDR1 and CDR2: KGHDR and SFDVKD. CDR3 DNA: TGTGCCACCAGTGATTCCGGGGCCTACGAGCAGTACTTC. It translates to CATSDSGAYEQYF.

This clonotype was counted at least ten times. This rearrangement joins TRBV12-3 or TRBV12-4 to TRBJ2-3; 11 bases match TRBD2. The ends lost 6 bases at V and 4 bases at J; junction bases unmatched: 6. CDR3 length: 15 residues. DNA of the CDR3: TGTGCCAGCAGCCGTAGCGGGAGGGCCGCAGATACGCAGTATTTT. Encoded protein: CASSRSGRAADTQYF.

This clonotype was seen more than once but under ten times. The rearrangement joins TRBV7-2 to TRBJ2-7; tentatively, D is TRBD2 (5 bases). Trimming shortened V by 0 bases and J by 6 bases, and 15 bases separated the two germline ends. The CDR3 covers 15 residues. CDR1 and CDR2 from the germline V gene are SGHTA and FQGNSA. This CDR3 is CASSLARARRGEQYF. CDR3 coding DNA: TGTGCCAGCAGCTTAGCGAGGGCCAGGCGTGGCGAGCAGTACTTC.

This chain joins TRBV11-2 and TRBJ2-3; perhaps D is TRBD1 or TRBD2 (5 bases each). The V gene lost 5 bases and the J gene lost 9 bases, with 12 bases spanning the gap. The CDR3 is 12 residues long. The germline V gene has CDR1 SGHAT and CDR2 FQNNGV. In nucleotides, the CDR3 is TGTGCCAGCAGCGGCCCAGAGGGGACGCAGTATTTT. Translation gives CASSGPEGTQYF. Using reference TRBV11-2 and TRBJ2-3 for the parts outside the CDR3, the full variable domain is EAGVAQSPRYKIIEKRQSVAFWCNPISGHATLYWYQQILGQGPKLLIQFQNNGVVDDSQLPKDRFSAERLKGVDSTLKIQPAKLEDSAVYLCASSGPEGTQYFGPGTRLTVL.

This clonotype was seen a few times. The CDR3 nucleotides read TGCAGCGTTGAAGTGGGGGCCACCGGGGAGCTGTTTTTT. Translated, it gives CSVEVGATGELFF. The chain carries TRBV29-1 and TRBJ2-2; tentative D call: TRBD1 (6 bases). V dropped 1 base and J dropped 4 bases, with 7 bases sitting between them. The germline V gene encodes CDR1 SQVTM and CDR2 ANQGSEA. CDR3 length: 13 amino acids.

The CDR3 loop reads CSASFGLAGGLGETQYF. For the CDR3, the DNA is TGCAGTGCTAGTTTTGGACTAGCGGGAGGCCTGGGAGAGACCCAGTACTTC. The chain employs TRBV20-1 and TRBJ2-5, with TRBD2 identical over 14 bases. V dropped 3 bases and J dropped 4; count of bases not matched to a gene: 10. Germline lookup yields CDR1 DFQATT and CDR2 SNEGSKA (reference sequence). The CDR3 sequence is 17 residues long.

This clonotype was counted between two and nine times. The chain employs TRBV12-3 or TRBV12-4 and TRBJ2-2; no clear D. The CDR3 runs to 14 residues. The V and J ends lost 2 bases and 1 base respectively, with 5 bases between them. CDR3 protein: CASSLSQNTGELFF. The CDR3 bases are TGTGCCAGCAGTTTATCGCAGAACACCGGGGAGCTGTTTTTT.

CDR3 protein: CASSPPEASYEQYF. The CDR3 region has the DNA TGTGCCAGCAGCCCCCCCGAGGCCTCCTACGAGCAGTACTTC. The gene calls are TRBV7-8 and TRBJ2-7; D uncertain. V was pared by 5 bases and J by 0 bases, with 11 bases between. The germline CDR1 and CDR2 sequences are SGHVS and FQNEAQ. The CDR3 covers 14 residues. Complete variable domain (other parts from reference TRBV7-8 and TRBJ2-7): GAGVSQSPRYKVAKRGQDVALRCDPISGHVSLFWYQQALGQGPEFLTYFQNEAQLDKSGLPSDRFFAERPEGSVSTLKIQRTQQEDSAVYLCASSPPEASYEQYFGPGTRLTVT.